The 18 T cell receptor beta chains presented below share a single source sample, sequenced in a study of PD-1 blockade in classical Hodgkin lymphoma. Each patient's relapse followed autologous stem cell transplantation, and brentuximab vedotin exposure varied. Generated by immunoSEQ multiplex PCR, the TCRdb table keeps only in-frame clones and is missing some. The table has tens of thousands of clones, roughly 82% seen once; the top ten hold about 32%. The input for sequencing was peripheral blood mononuclear cells (PBMCs), taken at baseline. These TCRs come from a human donor with classical Hodgkin lymphoma.

The rearrangement joins TRBV27 to TRBJ1-5; no clear D. The germline V gene encodes CDR1 MNHEY and CDR2 SMNVEV (reference sequence). V lost 3 bases, J lost 3 bases, and 6 bases lay in between. The CDR3 extends over 13 amino acids. The CDR3 loop is CASSFNVNQPQHF. The CDR3 coding sequence is TGTGCCAGCAGTTTTAACGTCAATCAGCCCCAGCATTTT.

The rearrangement uses TRBV6-6 and TRBJ2-1; TRBD1 or TRBD2 may be the D gene (5 bases each). Trimming removed 8 bases from V and 4 bases from J, with 6 bases in between. This CDR3 has 11 amino acids. CDR1 and CDR2 from the germline V gene are MNHNY and SVGAGI (reference sequence). CDR3 region: CASEGYNEQFF. In DNA, the CDR3 is TGTGCCAGCGAGGGGTACAATGAGCAGTTCTTC.

The chain employs TRBV5-4 and TRBJ1-2; possibly TRBD1 for D (6 bases). From germline, CDR1 is SGHNT and CDR2 YYREEE (reference sequence). Between the trimmed V and J ends, which lost 0 bases and 4 bases, there was a span of 10 bases. This CDR3 contains 14 residues. CDR3 residues: CASSLGQEFYGYTF. As DNA, the CDR3 is TGTGCCAGCAGCTTGGGACAGGAATTCTATGGCTACACCTTC. Full variable domain (remainder filled in from reference TRBV5-4 and TRBJ1-2): ETGVTQSPTHLIKTRGQQVTLRCSSQSGHNTVSWYQQALGQGPQFIFQYYREEENGRGNFPPRFSGLQFPNYSSELNVNALELDDSALYLCASSLGQEFYGYTFGSGTRLTVV.

The V gene is TRBV19, the J gene TRBJ1-4; TRBD1 matches at 7 bases. Germline V lookup: CDR1 LNHDA, CDR2 SQIVND (reference sequence). V trimming: 7 bases; J trimming: 7 bases; junction bases outside the gene matches: 6. The CDR3 is 13 residues long. The CDR3 sequence is CASNRGLGEKLFF. CDR3 nucleotide sequence: TGTGCCAGTAATAGGGGGCTAGGTGAAAAACTGTTTTTT.

This chain's CDR3 is CASSSTLGGGARDTQYF. In DNA, the CDR3 is TGCGCCAGCAGCAGCACCTTAGGCGGGGGGGCAAGAGATACGCAGTATTTT. J is TRBJ2-3 and V is TRBV5-1, with 9 bases matching TRBD2. Trimming at V came to 4 bases and at J to 5 bases, leaving 14 bases not matched to a gene. Per the germline V gene, CDR1 is SGHRS and CDR2 is YFSETQ. CDR3 length: 17 residues. The full variable domain, rest sourced from reference TRBV5-1 and TRBJ2-3, is KAGVTQTPRYLIKTRGQQVTLSCSPISGHRSVSWYQQTPGQGLQFLFEYFSETQRNKGNFPGRFSGRQFSNSRSEMNVSTLELGDSALYLCASSSTLGGGARDTQYFGPGTRLTVL.

The rearrangement uses TRBV19 and TRBJ2-4; 8 bases line up with TRBD1. After removal of 4 bases from V and 3 bases from J, the junction contained 5 bases not matched to a gene. The CDR3 runs 15 residues. Germline V CDR1 and CDR2: LNHDA, SQIVND (reference sequence). The CDR3 DNA sequence: TGTGCCAGTAGTAATACAGGGGGAGGCAAAAACATTCAGTACTTC. Protein: CASSNTGGGKNIQYF.

The table lists this clone with a count of one. V and J are TRBV5-5 and TRBJ2-2; D remains ambiguous. CDR3 length: 13 residues. Trimming took off 0 bases at V and 4 bases at J, with 4 bases between the two ends. Germline loops: CDR1 SGHKS, CDR2 YYEKEE (reference sequence). In nucleotides, the CDR3 is TGTGCCAGCAGCTTGGTGTTCACCGGGGAGCTGTTTTTT. This gives the protein CASSLVFTGELFF. The complete variable domain, with remaining parts taken from reference TRBV5-5 and TRBJ2-2, reads DAGVTQSPTHLIKTRGQQVTLRCSPISGHKSVSWYQQVLGQGPQFIFQYYEKEERGRGNFPDRFSARQFPNYSSELNVNALLLGDSALYLCASSLVFTGELFFGEGSRLTVL.

The chain has TRBV4-2 and TRBJ1-1; the D gene is possibly TRBD1 (5 bases). CDR3 length: 15 amino acids. Germline V gives CDR1 LGHNA, CDR2 YNFKEQ. The V and J ends lost 4 bases and 5 bases respectively, with 17 bases between them. The CDR3 nucleotides read TGTGCCAGCAGCCTGACAGTGCGGGCGGGGACTGAAGCTTTCTTT. It yields the protein CASSLTVRAGTEAFF.

This chain joins TRBV7-2 and TRBJ1-2; D unresolved. With 3 bases removed from V and 7 bases from J, the gap between germline ends came to 9 bases. The CDR3 is made up of 12 amino acids. Germline V CDR1 and CDR2: SGHTA, FQGNSA. The CDR3 DNA reads as TGTGCCAGCAGCTTTCCGACGGGTGGCTACACCTTC. Amino acids: CASSFPTGGYTF. Filled out from reference TRBV7-2 and TRBJ1-2, the complete variable domain reads GAGVSQSPSNKVTEKGKDVELRCDPISGHTALYWYRQSLGQGLEFLIYFQGNSAPDKSGLPSDRFSAERTGGSVSTLTIQRTQQEDSAVYLCASSFPTGGYTFGSGTRLTVV.

CDR3 bases: TGTGCCAGCAGCGTTGGGGGAGGGGGCACAGATACGCAGTATTTT. Protein sequence: CASSVGGGGTDTQYF. The chain uses TRBV9 and TRBJ2-3; the match to TRBD2 covers 7 bases. This CDR3 is 15 amino acids long. CDR1 and CDR2 (germline): SGDLS, YYNGEE. V shed 2 bases and J 1 base; nucleotides not matched to a gene: 4. The variable domain in full, completed from reference TRBV9 and TRBJ2-3, reads DSGVTQTPKHLITATGQRVTLRCSPRSGDLSVYWYQQSLDQGLQFLIQYYNGEERAKGNILERFSAQQFPDLHSELNLSSLELGDSALYFCASSVGGGGTDTQYFGPGTRLTVL.

This clone is medium-sized within its sample. The V call is TRBV19, the J call TRBJ1-2; 9 nucleotides agree with TRBD1. Germline V CDR1 and CDR2: LNHDA, SQIVND (reference sequence). The trim removed 5 bases at V and 4 bases at J, leaving 5 bases unmatched. The CDR3 has 14 residues. The CDR3 region is CASSDGTGTYGYTF. CDR3 coding DNA: TGTGCCAGTAGTGACGGGACAGGGACCTATGGCTACACCTTC.

V gene TRBV6-6 combines with J gene TRBJ1-3, with a weak D call TRBD1 (6 bases). CDR3 length equals 14 residues. V lost 7 bases, J lost 3 bases, and 13 bases lay in between. Germline V gene sequence: CDR1 MNHNY, CDR2 SVGAGI (reference sequence). CDR3 sequence reads: CASTVGQIGNTIYF. The DNA for the CDR3 is TGTGCCAGCACCGTCGGACAGATTGGAAACACCATATATTTT.

This clone was seen only a few times. CDR3 nucleotide sequence: TGTGCCAGCAGCTTATCCGACAGAAACACTGAAGCTTTCTTT. Its protein product is CASSLSDRNTEAFF. The rearrangement uses TRBV7-9 and TRBJ1-1; TRBD1 is a possible D gene (5 bases). Germline assignment: CDR1 SEHNR and CDR2 FQNEAQ (reference sequence). V lost 2 bases and J lost 2, with 9 bases in between. This CDR3 comprises 14 residues.

This rearrangement joins TRBV25-1 to TRBJ2-7; D is uncertain. CDR1 and CDR2 (germline): MGHDK, SYGVNS. This CDR3 comprises 13 residues. The V gene lost 2 bases and the J gene lost 3 bases, with 8 bases spanning the gap. In DNA form, the CDR3 reads TGTGCCAGCAGTGAACAGACGGACTACGAGCAGTACTTC. Protein: CASSEQTDYEQYF.

In the case of this clone: A junction boundary mismatches the germline segment, possibly from a read error. The chain combines TRBV28 with TRBJ2-7; TRBD1 might be the D (6 bases). Germline CDR1 and CDR2: MDHEN and SYDVKM. The CDR3 is made up of 12 amino acids. The CDR3 loop reads CPERQAFYEQYF. CDR3 bases: TGCCCGGAGAGACAGGCCTTCTACGAGCAGTACTTC.

The chain recombines TRBV7-8 with TRBJ1-2; unclear D gene. V was shortened by 1 base and J by 4 bases, with 10 bases between the two germline ends. The CDR3 spans 14 residues. From germline, CDR1 is SGHVS and CDR2 FQNEAQ. The CDR3 DNA is TGTGCCAGCAGCTTAGAGGCCTCGAGCTATGGCTACACCTTC. Encoded protein: CASSLEASSYGYTF.

The chain has TRBV28 and TRBJ1-6, with 7 bases aligning to TRBD1. The V and J ends lost 4 bases and 4 bases, in that order; junction bases with no gene match: 7. In germline, CDR1 is MDHEN, CDR2 SYDVKM. The CDR3 runs 16 residues. This chain's CDR3 is CASSSLPGQYNSPLHF. The CDR3 nucleotides read TGTGCCAGCAGTTCTCTCCCGGGACAGTATAATTCACCCCTCCACTTT.

J is TRBJ1-1 and V is TRBV5-1, with unresolved D. The V and J ends lost 0 bases and 0 bases respectively, with 9 bases between them. The CDR3 runs to 15 residues. Germline lookup yields CDR1 SGHRS and CDR2 YFSETQ. The CDR3 coding sequence is TGCGCCAGCAGCTTGGGGGGATACATGAACACTGAAGCTTTCTTT. Encoded protein: CASSLGGYMNTEAFF.